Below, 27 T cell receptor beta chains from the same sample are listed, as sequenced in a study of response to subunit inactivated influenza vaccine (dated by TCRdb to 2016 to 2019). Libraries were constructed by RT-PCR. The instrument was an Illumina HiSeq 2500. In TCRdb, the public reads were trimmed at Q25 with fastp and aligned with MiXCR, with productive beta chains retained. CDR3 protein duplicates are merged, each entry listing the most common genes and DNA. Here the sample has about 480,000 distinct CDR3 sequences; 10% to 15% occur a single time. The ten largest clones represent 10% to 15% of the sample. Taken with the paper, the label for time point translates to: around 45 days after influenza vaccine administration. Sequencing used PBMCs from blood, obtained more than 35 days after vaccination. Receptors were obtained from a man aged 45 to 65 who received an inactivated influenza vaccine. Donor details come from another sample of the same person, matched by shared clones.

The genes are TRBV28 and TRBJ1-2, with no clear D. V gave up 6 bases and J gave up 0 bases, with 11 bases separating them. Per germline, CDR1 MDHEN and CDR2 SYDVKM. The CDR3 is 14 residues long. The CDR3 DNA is TGTGCCAGCAGAACTCACAGCTCTAACTATGGCTACACCTTC. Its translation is CASRTHSSNYGYTF.

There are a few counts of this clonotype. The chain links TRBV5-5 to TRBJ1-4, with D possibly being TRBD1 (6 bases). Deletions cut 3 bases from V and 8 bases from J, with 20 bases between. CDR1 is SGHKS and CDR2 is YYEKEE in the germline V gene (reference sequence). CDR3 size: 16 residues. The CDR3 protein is CASSSRGDTEWEKLFF. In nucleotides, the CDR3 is TGTGCCAGCAGCTCGCGAGGGGACACCGAATGGGAAAAACTGTTTTTT.

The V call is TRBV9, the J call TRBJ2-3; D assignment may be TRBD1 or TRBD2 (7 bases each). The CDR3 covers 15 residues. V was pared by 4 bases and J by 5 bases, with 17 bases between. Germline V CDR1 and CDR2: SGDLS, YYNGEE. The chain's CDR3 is CASSPRGGAEDTQYF. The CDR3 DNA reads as TGTGCCAGCAGCCCCAGGGGGGGGGCGGAAGATACGCAGTATTTT.

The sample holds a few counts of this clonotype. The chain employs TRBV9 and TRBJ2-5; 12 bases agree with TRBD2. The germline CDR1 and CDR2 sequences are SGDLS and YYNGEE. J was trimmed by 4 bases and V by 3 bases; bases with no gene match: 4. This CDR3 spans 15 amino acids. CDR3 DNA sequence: TGTGCCAGCAGCGGACTAGCGGGGGTCCCAGAGACCCAGTACTTC. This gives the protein CASSGLAGVPETQYF.

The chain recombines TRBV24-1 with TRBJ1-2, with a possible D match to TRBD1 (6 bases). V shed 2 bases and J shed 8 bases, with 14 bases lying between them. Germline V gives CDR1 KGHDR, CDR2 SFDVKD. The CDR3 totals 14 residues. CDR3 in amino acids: CATSDSGTKGGYTF. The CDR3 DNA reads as TGTGCCACCAGTGATTCCGGGACAAAAGGAGGCTACACCTTC.

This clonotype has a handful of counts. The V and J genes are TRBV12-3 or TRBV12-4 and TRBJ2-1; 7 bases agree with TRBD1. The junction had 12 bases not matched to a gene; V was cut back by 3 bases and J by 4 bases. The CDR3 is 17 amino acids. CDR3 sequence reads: CASSFPRPGQPYNEQFF. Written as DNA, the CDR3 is TGTGCCAGCAGTTTCCCTCGGCCGGGACAGCCATACAATGAGCAGTTCTTC.

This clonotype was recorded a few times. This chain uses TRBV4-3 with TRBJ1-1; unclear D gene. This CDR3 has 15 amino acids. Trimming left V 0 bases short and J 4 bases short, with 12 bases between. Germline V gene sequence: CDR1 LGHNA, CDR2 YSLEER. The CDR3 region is CASSQDEGFGTEAFF. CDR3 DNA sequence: TGCGCCAGCAGCCAAGATGAGGGCTTTGGCACTGAAGCTTTCTTT.

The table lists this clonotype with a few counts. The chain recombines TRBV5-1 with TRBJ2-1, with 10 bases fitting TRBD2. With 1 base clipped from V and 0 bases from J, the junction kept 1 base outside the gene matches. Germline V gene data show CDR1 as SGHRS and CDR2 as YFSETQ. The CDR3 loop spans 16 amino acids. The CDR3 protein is CASSLTSGISYNEQFF. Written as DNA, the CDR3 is TGCGCCAGCAGCTTGACTAGCGGGATCTCCTACAATGAGCAGTTCTTC.

The CDR3 here is CASRSSRQRAQYF. For the CDR3, the DNA is TGTGCCAGCAGGTCCTCAAGACAAAGGGCCCAGTACTTC. The rearrangement uses TRBV7-2 and TRBJ2-5; D remains ambiguous. CDR1 SGHTA and CDR2 FQGNSA come from the germline V gene. The V end was cut by 6 bases, the J end by 9 bases, with 17 bases between. This CDR3 region has 13 residues.

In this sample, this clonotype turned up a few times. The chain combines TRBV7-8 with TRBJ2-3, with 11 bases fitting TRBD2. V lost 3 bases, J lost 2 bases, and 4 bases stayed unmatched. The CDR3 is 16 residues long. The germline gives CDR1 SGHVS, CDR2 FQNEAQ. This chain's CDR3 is CASSFIAGGATDTQYF. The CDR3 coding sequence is TGTGCCAGCAGCTTCATAGCGGGGGGGGCCACAGATACGCAGTATTTT.

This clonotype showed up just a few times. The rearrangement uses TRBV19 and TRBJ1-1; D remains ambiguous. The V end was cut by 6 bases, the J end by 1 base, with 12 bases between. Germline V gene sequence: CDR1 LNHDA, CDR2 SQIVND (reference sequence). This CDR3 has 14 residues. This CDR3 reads CASRITSGNTEAFF. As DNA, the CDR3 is TGTGCCAGTAGGATAACAAGTGGGAACACTGAAGCTTTCTTT.

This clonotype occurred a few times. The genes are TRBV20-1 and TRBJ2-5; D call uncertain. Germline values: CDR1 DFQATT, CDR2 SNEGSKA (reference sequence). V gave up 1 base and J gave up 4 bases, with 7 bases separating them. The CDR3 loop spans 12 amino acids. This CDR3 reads CSARVQLETQYF. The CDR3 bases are TGCAGTGCTAGAGTTCAGCTAGAGACCCAGTACTTC.

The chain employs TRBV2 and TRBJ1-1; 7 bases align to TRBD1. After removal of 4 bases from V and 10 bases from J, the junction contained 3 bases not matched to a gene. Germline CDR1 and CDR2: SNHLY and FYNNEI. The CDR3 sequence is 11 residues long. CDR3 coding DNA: TGTGCCAGCAGTGGTACAGGGGTAGCTTTCTTT. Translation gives CASSGTGVAFF.

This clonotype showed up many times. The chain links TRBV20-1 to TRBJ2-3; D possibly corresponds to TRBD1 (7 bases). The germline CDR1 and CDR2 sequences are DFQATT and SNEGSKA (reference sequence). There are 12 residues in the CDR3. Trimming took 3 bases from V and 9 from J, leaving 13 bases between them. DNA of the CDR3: TGCAGTGCTAGGCGGGACAGAAAAACGCAGTATTTT. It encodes CSARRDRKTQYF.

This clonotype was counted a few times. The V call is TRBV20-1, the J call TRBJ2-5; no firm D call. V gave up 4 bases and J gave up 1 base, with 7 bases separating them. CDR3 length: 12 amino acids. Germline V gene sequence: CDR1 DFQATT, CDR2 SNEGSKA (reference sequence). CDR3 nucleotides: TGCAGTGCTAAGAAGAGCCAAGAGACCCAGTACTTC. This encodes CSAKKSQETQYF.

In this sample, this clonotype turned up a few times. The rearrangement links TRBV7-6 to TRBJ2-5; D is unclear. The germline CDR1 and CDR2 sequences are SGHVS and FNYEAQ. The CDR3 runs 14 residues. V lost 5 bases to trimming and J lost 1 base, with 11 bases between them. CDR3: CASSRHDFQETQYF. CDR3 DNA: TGTGCCAGCAGCCGACACGATTTCCAAGAGACCCAGTACTTC.

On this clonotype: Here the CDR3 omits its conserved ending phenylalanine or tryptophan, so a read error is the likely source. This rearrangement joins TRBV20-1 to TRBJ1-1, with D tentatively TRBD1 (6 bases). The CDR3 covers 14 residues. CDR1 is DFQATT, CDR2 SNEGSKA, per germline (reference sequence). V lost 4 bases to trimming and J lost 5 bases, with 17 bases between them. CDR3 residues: CSATDHGGQTEAFS. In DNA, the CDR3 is TGCAGTGCTACCGACCACGGCGGACAGACTGAAGCTTTCTCT.

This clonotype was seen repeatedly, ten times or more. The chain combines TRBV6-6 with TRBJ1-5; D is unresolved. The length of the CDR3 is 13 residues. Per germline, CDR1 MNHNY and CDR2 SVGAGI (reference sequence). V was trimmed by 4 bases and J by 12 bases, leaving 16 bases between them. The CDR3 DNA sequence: TGTGCCAGCAGTTCCGACATGGATGTTGGCCAGCATTTT. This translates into CASSSDMDVGQHF.

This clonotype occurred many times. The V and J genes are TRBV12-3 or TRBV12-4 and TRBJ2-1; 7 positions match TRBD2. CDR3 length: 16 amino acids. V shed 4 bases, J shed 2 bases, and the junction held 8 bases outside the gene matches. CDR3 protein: CASSSRTSPPYNEQFF. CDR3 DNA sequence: TGTGCCAGCAGTTCCCGGACTAGTCCCCCCTACAATGAGCAGTTCTTC.

The CDR3: CASSDRLALNGYTF. CDR3 DNA: TGCGCCAGCAGTGATAGGTTGGCCTTGAACGGCTACACCTTC. This rearrangement joins TRBV10-2 to TRBJ1-2, with D unresolved. The germline CDR1 and CDR2 sequences are WSHSY and SAAADI. The CDR3 runs 14 residues. Trimming removed 3 bases from V and 8 bases from J, with 16 bases in between.

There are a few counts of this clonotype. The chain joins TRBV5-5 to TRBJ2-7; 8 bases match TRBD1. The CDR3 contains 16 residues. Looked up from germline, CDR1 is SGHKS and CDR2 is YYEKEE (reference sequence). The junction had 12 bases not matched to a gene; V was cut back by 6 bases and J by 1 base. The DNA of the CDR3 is TGTGCCAGCAACTCCGGACAGGGCCGCCGGTCCTACGAGCAGTACTTC. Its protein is CASNSGQGRRSYEQYF.

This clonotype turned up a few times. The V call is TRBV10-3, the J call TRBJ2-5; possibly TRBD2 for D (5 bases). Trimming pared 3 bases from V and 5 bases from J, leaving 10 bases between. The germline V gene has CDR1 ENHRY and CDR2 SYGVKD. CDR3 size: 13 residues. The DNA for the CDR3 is TGTGCCATCAGTGATGAGGGATCGGAGACCCAGTACTTC. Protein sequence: CAISDEGSETQYF.

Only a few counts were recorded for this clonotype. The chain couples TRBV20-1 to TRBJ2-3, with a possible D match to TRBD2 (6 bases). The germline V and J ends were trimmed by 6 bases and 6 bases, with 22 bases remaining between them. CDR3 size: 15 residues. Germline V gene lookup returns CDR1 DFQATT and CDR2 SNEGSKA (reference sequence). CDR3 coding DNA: TGCAGTGCCCCCCGTGCGGGGTCACCAGGGGATACGCAGTATTTT. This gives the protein CSAPRAGSPGDTQYF.

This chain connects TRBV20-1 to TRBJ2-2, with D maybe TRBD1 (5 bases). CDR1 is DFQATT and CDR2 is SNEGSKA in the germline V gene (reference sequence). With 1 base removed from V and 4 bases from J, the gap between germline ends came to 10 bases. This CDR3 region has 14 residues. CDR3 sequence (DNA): TGCAGTGCTAGAGTGGGGCAATCCACCGGGGAGCTGTTTTTT. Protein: CSARVGQSTGELFF.

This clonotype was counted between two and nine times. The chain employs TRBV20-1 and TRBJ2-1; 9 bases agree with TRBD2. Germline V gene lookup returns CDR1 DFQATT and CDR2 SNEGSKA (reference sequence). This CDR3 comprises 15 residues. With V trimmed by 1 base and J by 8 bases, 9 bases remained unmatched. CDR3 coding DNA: TGCAGTGCTAGAGGCCAGCTAGCGGGGTCGCATGAGCAGTTCTTC. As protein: CSARGQLAGSHEQFF.

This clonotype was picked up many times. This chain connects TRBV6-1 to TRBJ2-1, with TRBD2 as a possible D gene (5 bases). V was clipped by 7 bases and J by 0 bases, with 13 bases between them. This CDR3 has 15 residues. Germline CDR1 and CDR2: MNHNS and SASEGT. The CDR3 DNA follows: TGTGCCAGCACAGAAAGCGGTAGCTCCTACAATGAGCAGTTCTTC. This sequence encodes CASTESGSSYNEQFF.

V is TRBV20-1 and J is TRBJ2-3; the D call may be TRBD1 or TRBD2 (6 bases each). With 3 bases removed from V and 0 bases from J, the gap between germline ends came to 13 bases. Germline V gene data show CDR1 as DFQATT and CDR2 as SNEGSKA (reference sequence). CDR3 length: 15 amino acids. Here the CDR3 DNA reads TGCAGTGCTAGGAGGGGGGCCTCTAGCACAGATACGCAGTATTTT. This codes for CSARRGASSTDTQYF.